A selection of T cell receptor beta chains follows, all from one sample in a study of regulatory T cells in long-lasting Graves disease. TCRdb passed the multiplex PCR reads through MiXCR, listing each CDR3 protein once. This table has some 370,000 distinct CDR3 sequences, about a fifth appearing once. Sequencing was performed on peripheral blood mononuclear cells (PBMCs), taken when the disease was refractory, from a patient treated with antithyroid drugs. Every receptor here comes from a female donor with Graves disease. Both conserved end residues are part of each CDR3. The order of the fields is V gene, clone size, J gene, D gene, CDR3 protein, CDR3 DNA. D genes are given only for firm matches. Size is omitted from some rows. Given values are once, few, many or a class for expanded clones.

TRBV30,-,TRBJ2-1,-,CAWSVLRGHNEQFF,TGTGCCTGGAGTGTACTCAGGGGCCACAATGAGCAGTTCTTC
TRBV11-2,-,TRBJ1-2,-,CASSQIRGRAAYGYTF,TGTGCCAGCAGCCAAATCCGCGGACGAGCCGCTTATGGCTACACCTTC
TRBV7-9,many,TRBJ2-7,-,CASSPPTSPNEQYF,TGTGCCAGCAGCCCACCGACTAGTCCGAACGAGCAGTACTTC
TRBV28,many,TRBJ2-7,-,CASSLTGNNYEQYF,TGTGCCAGCAGTTTAACGGGAAACAACTACGAGCAGTACTTC
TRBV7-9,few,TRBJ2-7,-,CASSLEISYEQYF,TGTGCCAGCAGCTTAGAGATCTCCTACGAGCAGTACTTC
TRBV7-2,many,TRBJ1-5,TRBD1,CASSANRGGQPQHF,TGTGCCAGCAGCGCGAACAGGGGAGGCCAGCCCCAGCATTTT
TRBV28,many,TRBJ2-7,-,CASSYSRIGEQYF,TGTGCCAGCAGTTATTCCCGGATCGGCGAGCAGTACTTC
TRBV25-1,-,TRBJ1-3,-,CASSGMLSYGGGTIYF,TGTGCCAGCAGTGGGATGCTGTCGTACGGTGGTGGCACCATATATTTT
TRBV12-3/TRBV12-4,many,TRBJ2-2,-,CASSRRLAGGGTGELFF,TGTGCCAGCAGTCGACGACTAGCCGGAGGGGGAACCGGGGAGCTGTTTTTT
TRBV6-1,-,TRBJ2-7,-,CASSPPGVSGEQYF,TGTGCCAGCAGCCCCCCAGGGGTGTCAGGCGAGCAGTACTTC
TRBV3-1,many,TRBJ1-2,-,CASSRGTNYGYTF,TGTGCCAGCAGCCGCGGCACTAACTATGGCTACACCTTC
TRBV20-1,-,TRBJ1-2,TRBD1,CSARDEGAGYTF,TGCAGTGCTAGAGATGAGGGGGCTGGCTACACCTTC
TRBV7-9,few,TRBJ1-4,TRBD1,CASSRTDREGEKLFF,TGTGCCAGCAGCCGAACGGACAGGGAGGGTGAAAAACTGTTTTTT
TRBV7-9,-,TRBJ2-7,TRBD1,CASSLDWDRTYEQYF,TGTGCCAGCAGCTTAGACTGGGACAGGACCTACGAGCAGTACTTC
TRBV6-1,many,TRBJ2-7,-,CASSEGFVGGLYEQYF,TGTGCCAGCAGTGAGGGTTTTGTTGGGGGGCTCTACGAGCAGTACTTC
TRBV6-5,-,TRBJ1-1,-,CASSYRGTANTEAFF,TGTGCCAGCAGTTACCGTGGGACGGCGAACACTGAAGCTTTCTTT
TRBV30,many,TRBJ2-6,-,CAWSVVASGVNVLTF,TGTGCCTGGAGTGTAGTCGCATCTGGGGTCAACGTCCTGACTTTC
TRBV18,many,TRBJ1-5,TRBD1,CASSGEGGLNQPQHF,TGTGCCAGCTCCGGGGAAGGGGGCCTCAATCAGCCCCAGCATTTT
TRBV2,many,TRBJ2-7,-,CASSGTSSGYEQYF,TGTGCCAGCAGCGGGACAAGTAGTGGATACGAGCAGTACTTC
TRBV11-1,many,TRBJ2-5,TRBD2,CASSFTSGVQETQYF,TGTGCCAGCAGCTTTACTAGCGGGGTCCAAGAGACCCAGTACTTC
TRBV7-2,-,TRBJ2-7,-,CATSPTGGNSYEQYF,TGTGCCACCAGTCCGACAGGAGGTAATTCCTACGAGCAGTACTTC
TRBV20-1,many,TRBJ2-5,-,CSASPRLRLVETQYF,TGCAGTGCTAGTCCTAGGTTGCGACTAGTAGAGACCCAGTACTTC
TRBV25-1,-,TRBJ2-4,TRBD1,CASSHPGQGARNIQYF,TGTGCCAGCAGTCACCCGGGACAGGGGGCGCGGAACATTCAGTACTTC
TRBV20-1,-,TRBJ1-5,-,CSARGAPGSNQPQHF,TGCAGTGCTAGAGGGGCACCAGGAAGCAATCAGCCCCAGCATTTT
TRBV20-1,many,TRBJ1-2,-,CSARPAAGYGYTF,TGCAGTGCTAGACCCGCCGCGGGCTATGGCTACACCTTC
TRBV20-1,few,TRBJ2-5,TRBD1,CSAEYRGEETQYF,TGCAGTGCTGAATACAGGGGAGAAGAGACCCAGTACTTC
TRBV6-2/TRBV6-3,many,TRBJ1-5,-,CASTPEGQSNQPQHF,TGTGCCAGCACCCCCGAAGGACAGAGCAATCAGCCCCAGCATTTT
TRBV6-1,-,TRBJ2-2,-,CASSDQGGDYTGELFF,TGTGCCAGCAGTGATCAAGGAGGAGATTACACCGGGGAGCTGTTTTTT
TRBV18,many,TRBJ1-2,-,CASWPTANYGYTF,TGTGCCAGCTGGCCAACGGCTAACTATGGCTACACCTTC
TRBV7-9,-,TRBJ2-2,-,CAIAHRDGELFF,TGTGCCATTGCTCATCGGGACGGGGAGCTGTTTTTT
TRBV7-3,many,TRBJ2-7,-,CASRPRLTRYYEQYF,TGTGCCAGCAGGCCCCGACTAACTCGATACTACGAGCAGTACTTC
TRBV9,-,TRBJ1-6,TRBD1,CASSVGTGNENSPLHF,TGTGCCAGCAGCGTAGGGACAGGGAACGAGAATTCACCCCTCCACTTT
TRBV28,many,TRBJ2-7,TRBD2,CASSSSGSRYEQYF,TGTGCCAGCAGTTCTAGCGGGAGTAGGTACGAGCAGTACTTC
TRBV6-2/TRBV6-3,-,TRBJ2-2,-,CASLANGELFF,TGTGCCAGCCTGGCCAACGGGGAGCTGTTTTTT
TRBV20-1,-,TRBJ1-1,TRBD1,CSARLRPRGSPEAFF,TGCAGTGCTAGATTAAGGCCCAGGGGGTCCCCTGAAGCTTTCTTT
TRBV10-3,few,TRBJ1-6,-,CAISPSNNSPLHF,TGTGCCATCTCCCCAAGCAATAATTCACCCCTCCACTTT
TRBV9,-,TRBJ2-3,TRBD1,CASSVTGGVDTQYF,TGTGCCAGCAGCGTGACAGGGGGTGTAGATACGCAGTATTTT
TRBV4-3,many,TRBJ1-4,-,CASSQDRTTTTNEKLFF,TGCGCCAGCAGCCAAGATAGGACAACGACAACTAATGAAAAACTGTTTTTT
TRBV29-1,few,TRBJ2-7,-,CSVIFVVRSGSEQYF,TGCAGCGTTATTTTCGTCGTGCGGAGCGGATCCGAGCAGTACTTC
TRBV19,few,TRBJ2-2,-,CASSPTLSTGELFF,TGTGCCAGTAGTCCCACATTGAGCACCGGGGAGCTGTTTTTT
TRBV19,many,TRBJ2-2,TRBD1,CASSRQGSGGELFF,TGTGCCAGTAGTCGACAGGGGAGCGGCGGGGAGCTGTTTTTT